The clone carrying this T cell receptor (beta chain) was counted at least ten times. Its antigen is not known. This sample is drawn from a study of T cells after yellow fever vaccination. Whole-study results and caveats: CD4 and CD8 compartments shared a small share of clonotypes, likely from convergent recombination. Most clones from primary vaccination were detected again post-booster (around 95% CD4, 70% to 90% CD8).

The CDR3 length is 15 residues. V lost 4 bases to trimming and J lost 0 bases, with 11 bases between them. The V gene's germline CDR1 is SEHNR and CDR2 FQNEAQ (reference sequence). TCRdb re-analysed the 5' RACE reads in MiXCR, keeping a single row per CDR3 protein. The sample contains 450,000 to 600,000 distinct CDR3 sequences, approximately 15% of which appear only once. The material sequenced was PBMCs, taken on the day of the yellow fever booster vaccination. This TCR was recovered from a man younger than 45 who received the YFV17D yellow fever vaccine. The genes are TRBV7-9 and TRBJ2-3; D unclear. CDR3 sequence reads: CASSSVSSSTDTQYF. Here the CDR3 DNA reads TGTGCCAGCAGCTCAGTATCCTCTAGCACAGATACGCAGTATTTT.